This is a list of T cell receptor beta chains from one sample in a study of blood T cell repertoires in COVID-19. Sequencing used immunoSEQ multiplex PCR; TCRdb keeps in-frame clones, though not all of them. This table holds roughly 100,000 clones, 87% found once. Specimen: peripheral blood. The receptors were sampled from a human donor in a cohort sampled during active COVID-19. CDR3s include the opening cysteine and the closing phenylalanine or tryptophan. A D gene is named only where the DNA matches it firmly. The listing skips clone size in some rows; elsewhere it reads once, few, many or a size class.

clone_size	v_call	j_call	d_call	cdr3_nt	cdr3_aa
NA	TRBV7-9	TRBJ1-5	NA	TGTGCCAGCAGCTTATGGGTCCAGGGTGGCAATCAGCCCCAGCATTTT	CASSLWVQGGNQPQHF
NA	TRBV27	TRBJ2-7	TRBD2	TGTGCCAGCAGGTGGGCGGGGGGAGCCTACGAGCAGTACTTC	CASRWAGGAYEQYF
few	TRBV24-1	TRBJ1-1	NA	TGTGCCACCAGTGACACAGGTTTATCGAATACTGAAGCTTTCTTT	CATSDTGLSNTEAFF
NA	TRBV11-2	TRBJ2-5	NA	TGTGCCAGCAGCCTTCATCCGACAGGCCAACAAGAGACCCAGTACTTC	CASSLHPTGQQETQYF
NA	TRBV2	TRBJ2-2	TRBD2	TGTGCCAGCAGTCTTACTAGCGGGAGGACGACCGGGGAGCTGTTTTTT	CASSLTSGRTTGELFF
many	TRBV2	TRBJ1-3	TRBD1	TGTGCCAGCAGCCCTAACAGGGGCGGTGGAAACACCATATATTTT	CASSPNRGGGNTIYF
NA	TRBV10-3	TRBJ1-1	TRBD1	TGTGCCATCAGTTACAGGGGGCCGAACACTGAAGCTTTCTTT	CAISYRGPNTEAFF
NA	TRBV24-1	TRBJ2-1	NA	TGTGCCACCAGTGATATACTAGAAAACTTCAATGAGCAGTTCTTC	CATSDILENFNEQFF
NA	TRBV28	TRBJ1-3	NA	TGTGCCAGCAGTTTATCAGGACAGTCCTCTGGAAACACCATATATTTT	CASSLSGQSSGNTIYF
NA	TRBV4-1	TRBJ2-1	TRBD2	TGCGCCAGCAGCCCAGCTCTAGCGGGAGCCCCTGAGCAGTTCTTC	CASSPALAGAPEQFF
NA	TRBV2	TRBJ1-6	NA	TGTGCCAGCAGCCAGAACGGCGAGAGGCATTCACCCCTCCACTTT	CASSQNGERHSPLHF
once	TRBV18	TRBJ1-6	NA	TGTGCCAGCTCACTAGCGGAACCACCCCTCCACTTT	CASSLAEPPLHF
NA	TRBV6-5	TRBJ2-3	NA	TGTGCCAGCAGGCAGCAGGGTTCAGATACGCAGTATTTT	CASRQQGSDTQYF
NA	TRBV19	TRBJ1-5	NA	TGTGCCAGTAGTATCTCTAGGCAGGGGATCAATCAGCCCCAGCATTTT	CASSISRQGINQPQHF
NA	TRBV3-1/TRBV3-2	TRBJ1-5	NA	TGTGCCAGCAGCATTAGTCCGTATAGCAATCAGCCCCAGCATTTT	CASSISPYSNQPQHF
NA	TRBV12-3/TRBV12-4	TRBJ2-7	NA	TGTGCCAGCAGTTTTGGGCAGATTGGGTGGCACTTC	CASSFGQIGWHF
NA	TRBV28	TRBJ2-7	NA	TGTGCCAGCAGTGGAGGGCTTGACGAGCAGTACTTC	CASSGGLDEQYF
NA	TRBV6-5	TRBJ1-1	NA	TGTGCCAGCAGTTTAACAGTTGATGGCACTGAAGCTTTCTTT	CASSLTVDGTEAFF
NA	TRBV19	TRBJ2-3	NA	TGTGCCAGTAGGTTCCGGGACTCCCGGGGAGATACGCAGTATTTT	CASRFRDSRGDTQYF
NA	TRBV3-1/TRBV3-2	TRBJ1-1	NA	TGTGCCAGCAGCCAAGTACCCGAGACTGAAGCTTTCTTT	CASSQVPETEAFF
NA	TRBV4-2	TRBJ2-2	NA	TGTGCCAGCAGCCAAGAGTACAGGGTTAACACCGGGGAGCTGTTTTTT	CASSQEYRVNTGELFF
NA	TRBV5-1	TRBJ2-6	TRBD1	TGCGCCAGCAATAAGGGACAGGAAAACTACTCTGGGGCCAACGTCCTGACTTTC	CASNKGQENYSGANVLTF
NA	TRBV19	TRBJ2-6	NA	TGTGCCAGTAGTGACGGGGGTAGGGCTGGGGCCAACGTCCTGACTTTC	CASSDGGRAGANVLTF
NA	TRBV12-2	TRBJ1-2	NA	TGTGCAAGTCGCTCTTTAGGGGGAGATCCAGACTATGGCTACACCTTC	CASRSLGGDPDYGYTF
NA	TRBV4-1	TRBJ1-4	NA	TGCGCCAGCAGCCCGCAGTCCGCAACTAATGAAAAACTGTTTTTT	CASSPQSATNEKLFF
NA	TRBV27	TRBJ1-4	NA	TGTGCCAGCAGCAAAACAGTTTGGGAAAAACTGTTTTTT	CASSKTVWEKLFF
NA	TRBV4-1	TRBJ1-2	TRBD1	TGCGCCAGCAGCCTTACAACCGGGACAGGGGATGGCTACACCTTC	CASSLTTGTGDGYTF
NA	TRBV7-3	TRBJ2-3	TRBD2	TGTGCCAGCAGCTCTAAGACTAGCGGGGATGGCACAGATACGCAGTATTTT	CASSSKTSGDGTDTQYF
many	TRBV7-9	TRBJ1-1	TRBD1	TGTGCCAGCAGCCCCGCGACAGGGGACACTGAAGCTTTCTTT	CASSPATGDTEAFF
NA	TRBV18	TRBJ2-1	NA	TGTGCCAGCTCACCATTGTCGGGAAAGTCCGGCAATGAGCAGTTCTTC	CASSPLSGKSGNEQFF
NA	TRBV12-5	TRBJ1-1	NA	TGTGCTAGTGGTTTGTCAACAGGTGGGCTTGGGTTTGCGGACACTGAAGCTTTCTTT	CASGLSTGGLGFADTEAFF
NA	TRBV21-1	TRBJ2-5	NA	TGTGCCAGCAGCCTTCTATGGGAGTTTCAAGAGACCCAGTACTTC	CASSLLWEFQETQYF
NA	TRBV6-6	TRBJ2-7	NA	TGTGCCAGCAGTTACCCGGGCAGAGGGTCCGAGCAGTACTTC	CASSYPGRGSEQYF
NA	TRBV28	TRBJ1-1	NA	TGTGCCAGCACCTTGGGGGGGCACACTGAAGCTTTCTTT	CASTLGGHTEAFF
NA	TRBV5-6	TRBJ2-7	TRBD2	TGTGCCAGCAGCTCCCAAGCGGGGGGGACCTACGAGCAGTACTTC	CASSSQAGGTYEQYF
NA	TRBV3-1/TRBV3-2	TRBJ2-1	TRBD1	TGTGCCAGCAGCCAAAGGTTAGGGGGCGCCGGTGATGAGCAGTTCTTC	CASSQRLGGAGDEQFF
NA	TRBV28	TRBJ1-2	NA	TGTGCCACCGGGGATTCTTATGGCTACACCTTC	CATGDSYGYTF
few	TRBV2	TRBJ1-1	NA	TGTGCCAGCAAAATGGGCCCAGGAGGCACTGAAGCTTTCTTT	CASKMGPGGTEAFF
NA	TRBV5-1	TRBJ2-1	NA	TGCGCCAGCAGCCCGGGGGGCCGGAACAATGAGCAGTTCTTC	CASSPGGRNNEQFF
NA	TRBV7-2	TRBJ2-3	TRBD2	TGTGCCAGCAGCTCGGATAGCGGGGGTTCAGATACGCAGTATTTT	CASSSDSGGSDTQYF
NA	TRBV28	TRBJ1-2	NA	TGTGCCAGCAGCCGCGGGCGGGGTTTTAACTATGGCTACACCTTC	CASSRGRGFNYGYTF
once	TRBV19	TRBJ1-1	NA	TGTGCCAGTAGCTGGATAGCGTCGAACACTGAAGCTTTCTTT	CASSWIASNTEAFF